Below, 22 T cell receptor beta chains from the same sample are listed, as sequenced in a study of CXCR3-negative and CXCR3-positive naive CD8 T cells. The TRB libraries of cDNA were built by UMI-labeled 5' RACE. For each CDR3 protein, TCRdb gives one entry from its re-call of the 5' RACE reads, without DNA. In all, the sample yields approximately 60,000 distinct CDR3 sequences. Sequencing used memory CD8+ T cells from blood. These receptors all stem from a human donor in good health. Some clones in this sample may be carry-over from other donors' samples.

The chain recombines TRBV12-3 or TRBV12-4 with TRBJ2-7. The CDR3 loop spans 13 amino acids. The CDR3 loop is CASRPGGSYEQYF.

The CDR3 region is CASTYQGAGELFF. This sequence joins TRBV6-6 and TRBJ2-2; TCRdb's D gene call, TRBD1, goes unchecked for lack of DNA. Germline-derived CDR1 and CDR2 are MNHNY and SVGAGI (reference sequence). The CDR3 contains 13 residues.

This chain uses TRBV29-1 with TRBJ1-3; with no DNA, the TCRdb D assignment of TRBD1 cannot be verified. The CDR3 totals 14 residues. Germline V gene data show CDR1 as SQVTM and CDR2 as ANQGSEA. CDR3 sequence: CSVGGGHLGNTIYF.

CDR3 protein: CASSPPAGVPYEQYF. V is TRBV7-9 and J is TRBJ2-7; TCRdb's D call, TRBD2, is unchecked because there is no DNA. CDR3 length equals 15 residues. Germline CDR1 reads SEHNR; CDR2 reads FQNEAQ (reference sequence).

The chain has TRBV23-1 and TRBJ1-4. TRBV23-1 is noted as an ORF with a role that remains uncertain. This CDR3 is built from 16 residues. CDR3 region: CASSQSRIPTNEKLFF.

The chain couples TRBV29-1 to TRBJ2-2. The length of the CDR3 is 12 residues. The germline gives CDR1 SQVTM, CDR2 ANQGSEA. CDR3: CSVAVEGGELFF.

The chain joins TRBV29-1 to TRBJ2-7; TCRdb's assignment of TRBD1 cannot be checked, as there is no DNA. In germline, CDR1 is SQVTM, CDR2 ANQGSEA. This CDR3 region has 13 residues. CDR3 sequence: CSVTGTATYEQYF.

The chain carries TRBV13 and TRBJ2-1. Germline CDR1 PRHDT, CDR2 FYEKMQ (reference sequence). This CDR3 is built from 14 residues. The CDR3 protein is CASSFNYCVVEQFF.

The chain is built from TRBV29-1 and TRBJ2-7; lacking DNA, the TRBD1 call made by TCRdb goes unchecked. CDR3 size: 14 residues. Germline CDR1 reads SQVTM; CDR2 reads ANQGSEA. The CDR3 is CSVEYRDRAYEQYF.

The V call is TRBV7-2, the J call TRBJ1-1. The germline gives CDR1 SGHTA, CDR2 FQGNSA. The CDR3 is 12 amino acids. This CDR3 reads CASSFENTVAFF.

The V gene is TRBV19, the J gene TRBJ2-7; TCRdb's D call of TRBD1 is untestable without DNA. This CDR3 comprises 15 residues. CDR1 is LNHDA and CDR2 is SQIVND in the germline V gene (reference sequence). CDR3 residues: CASSTLPDRGGEQYF.

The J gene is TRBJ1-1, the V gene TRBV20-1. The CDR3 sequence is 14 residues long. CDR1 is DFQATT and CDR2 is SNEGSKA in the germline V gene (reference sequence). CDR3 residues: CSARDLRTHTEAFF.

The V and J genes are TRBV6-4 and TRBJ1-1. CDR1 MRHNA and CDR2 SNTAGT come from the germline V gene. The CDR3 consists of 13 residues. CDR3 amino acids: CASGLDTNTEAFF.

CDR3 amino acids: CTRYPASGGPVDTQYF. The rearrangement joins TRBV29-1 to TRBJ2-3; checking the TCRdb D call of TRBD2 is not possible without DNA. The CDR3 totals 16 residues. Germline V gives CDR1 SQVTM, CDR2 ANQGSEA.

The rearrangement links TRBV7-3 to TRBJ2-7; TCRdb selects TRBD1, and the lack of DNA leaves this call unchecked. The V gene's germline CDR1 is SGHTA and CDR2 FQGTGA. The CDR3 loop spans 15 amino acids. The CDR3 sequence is CASGVSEGADYEQYF. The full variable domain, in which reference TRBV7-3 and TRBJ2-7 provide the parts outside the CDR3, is GAGVSQTPSNKVTEKGKYVELRCDPISGHTALYWYRQSLGQGPEFLIYFQGTGAADDSGLPNDRFFAVRPEGSVSTLKIQRTERGDSAVYLCASGVSEGADYEQYFGPGTRLTVT.

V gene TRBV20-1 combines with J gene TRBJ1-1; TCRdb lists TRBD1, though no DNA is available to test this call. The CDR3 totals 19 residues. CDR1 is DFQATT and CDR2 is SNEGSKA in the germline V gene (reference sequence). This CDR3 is CSARDLLGTGGMWNTEAFF.

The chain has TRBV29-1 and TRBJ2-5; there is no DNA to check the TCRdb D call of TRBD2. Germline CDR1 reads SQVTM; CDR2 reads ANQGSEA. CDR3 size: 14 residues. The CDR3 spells CSVEFAGGLETQYF.

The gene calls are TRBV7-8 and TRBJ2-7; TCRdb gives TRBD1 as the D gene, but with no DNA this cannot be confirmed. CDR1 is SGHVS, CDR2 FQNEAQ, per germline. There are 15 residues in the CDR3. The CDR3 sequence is CASSLEFGPPYEQYF.

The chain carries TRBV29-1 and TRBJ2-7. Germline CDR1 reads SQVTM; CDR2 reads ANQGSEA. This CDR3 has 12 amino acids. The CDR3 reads CSVDWGSYEQYF.

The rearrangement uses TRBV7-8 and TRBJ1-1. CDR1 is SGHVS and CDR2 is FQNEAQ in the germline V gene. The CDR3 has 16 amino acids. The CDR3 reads CASSLGGGLLNTEAFF.

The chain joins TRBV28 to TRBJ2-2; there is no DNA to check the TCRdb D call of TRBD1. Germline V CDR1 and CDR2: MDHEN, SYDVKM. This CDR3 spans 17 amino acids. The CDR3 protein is CASIGGRTELRAGELFF. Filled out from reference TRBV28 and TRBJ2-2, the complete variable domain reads DVKVTQSSRYLVKRTGEKVFLECVQDMDHENMFWYRQDPGLGLRLIYFSYDVKMKEKGDIPEGYSVSREKKERFSLILESASTNQTSMYLCASIGGRTELRAGELFFGEGSRLTVL.

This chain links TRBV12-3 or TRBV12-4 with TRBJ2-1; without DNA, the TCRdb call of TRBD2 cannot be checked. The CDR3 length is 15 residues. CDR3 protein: CASSPSGDSYNEQFF.